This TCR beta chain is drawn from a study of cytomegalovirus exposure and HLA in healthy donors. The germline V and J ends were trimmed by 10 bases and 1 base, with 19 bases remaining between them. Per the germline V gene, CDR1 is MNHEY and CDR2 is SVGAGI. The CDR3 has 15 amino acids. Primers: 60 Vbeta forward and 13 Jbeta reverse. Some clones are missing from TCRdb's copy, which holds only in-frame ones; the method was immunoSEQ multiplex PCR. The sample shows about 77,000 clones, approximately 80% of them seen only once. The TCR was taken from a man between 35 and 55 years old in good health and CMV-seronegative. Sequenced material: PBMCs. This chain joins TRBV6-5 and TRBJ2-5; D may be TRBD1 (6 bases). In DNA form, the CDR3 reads TGTGCCACGGGGCCCGTGGGACACTTCCAAGAGACCCAGTACTTC. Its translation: CATGPVGHFQETQYF.